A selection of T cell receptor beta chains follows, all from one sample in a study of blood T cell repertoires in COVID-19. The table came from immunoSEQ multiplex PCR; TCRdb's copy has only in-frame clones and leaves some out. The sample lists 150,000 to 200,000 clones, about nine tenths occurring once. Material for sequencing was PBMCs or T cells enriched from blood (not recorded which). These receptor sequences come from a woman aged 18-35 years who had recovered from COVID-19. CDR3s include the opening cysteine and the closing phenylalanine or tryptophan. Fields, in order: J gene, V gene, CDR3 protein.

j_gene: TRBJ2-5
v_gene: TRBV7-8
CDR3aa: CASSWDYRQETQYF

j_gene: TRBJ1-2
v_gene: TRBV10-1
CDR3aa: CASSSGVYGYTF

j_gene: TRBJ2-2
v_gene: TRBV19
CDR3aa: CASRLAGNTGELFF

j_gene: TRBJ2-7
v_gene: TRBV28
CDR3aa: CASSYPPFEEQYF

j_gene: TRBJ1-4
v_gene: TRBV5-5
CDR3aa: CASSLEFAGNEKLFF

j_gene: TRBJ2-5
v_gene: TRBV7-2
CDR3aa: CASSLVRGMVRETQYF

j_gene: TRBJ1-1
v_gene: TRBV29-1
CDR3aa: CSVGPGVNTEAFF

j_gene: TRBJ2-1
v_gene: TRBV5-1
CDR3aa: CASSLEAAGANEQFF

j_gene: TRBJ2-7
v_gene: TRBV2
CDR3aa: CASTIGTGESYEQYF

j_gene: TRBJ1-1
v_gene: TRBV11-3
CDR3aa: CASSLSSLRDTEAFF

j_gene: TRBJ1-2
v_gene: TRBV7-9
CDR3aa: CASSWGQGADYGYTF

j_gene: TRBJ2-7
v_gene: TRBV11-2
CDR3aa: CASSPFMVAGAPEQYF

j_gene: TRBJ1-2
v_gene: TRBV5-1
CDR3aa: CASSLEQTGGYTF

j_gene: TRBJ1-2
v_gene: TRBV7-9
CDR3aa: CASSLDRVPGYTF

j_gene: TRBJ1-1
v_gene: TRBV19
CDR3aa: CAATLARGQGATEAFF

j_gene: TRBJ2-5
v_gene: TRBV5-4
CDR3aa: CASSLDRGRETQYF

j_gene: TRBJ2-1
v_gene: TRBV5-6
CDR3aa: CASSLGASGGPSYEQFF

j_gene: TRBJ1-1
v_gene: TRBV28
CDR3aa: CASSLLGDSNTEAFF

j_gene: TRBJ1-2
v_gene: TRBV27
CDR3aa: CASSSGGQGALGYYGYTF

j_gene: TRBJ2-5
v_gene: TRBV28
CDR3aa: CASRGTGSRETQYF

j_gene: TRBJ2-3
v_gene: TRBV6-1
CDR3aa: CASSEGRSGSVTDTQYF

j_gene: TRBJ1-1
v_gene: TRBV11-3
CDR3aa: CASSRDSDTEAFF

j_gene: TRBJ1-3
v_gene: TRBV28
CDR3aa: CASSFSQESGNTIYF

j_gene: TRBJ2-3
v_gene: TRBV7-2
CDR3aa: CASSLGNSAAGKDTQYF

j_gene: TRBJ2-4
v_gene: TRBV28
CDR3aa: CASSFAGSGKNIQYF

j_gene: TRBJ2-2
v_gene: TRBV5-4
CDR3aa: CASSAGLAIGELFF

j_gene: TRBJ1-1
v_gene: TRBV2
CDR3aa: CASGEGRGVAEAFF

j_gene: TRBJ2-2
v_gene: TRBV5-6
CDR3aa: CASSLIRGADTGELFF

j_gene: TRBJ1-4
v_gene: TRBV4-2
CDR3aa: CASSQDRRRGGNEKLFF

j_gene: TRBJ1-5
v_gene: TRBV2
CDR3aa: CASSVGGGNQPQHF

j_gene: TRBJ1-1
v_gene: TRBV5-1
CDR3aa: CASSNQMANTEAFF

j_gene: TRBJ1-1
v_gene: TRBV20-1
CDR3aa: CSASRTGGAFF

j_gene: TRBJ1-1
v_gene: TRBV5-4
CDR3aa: CASSRPGTGREITEAFF

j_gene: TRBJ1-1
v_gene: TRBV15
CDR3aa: CATSSGVGQGVINTEAFF

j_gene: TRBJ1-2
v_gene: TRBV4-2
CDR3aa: CASSQEEGTNYGYTF

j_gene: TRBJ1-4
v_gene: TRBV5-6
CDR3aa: CASSFGQGREKLFF

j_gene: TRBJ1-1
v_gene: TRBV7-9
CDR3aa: CASSNTGKMNTEAFF

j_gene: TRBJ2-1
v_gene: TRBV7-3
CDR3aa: CASSSRTSGSYNEQFF

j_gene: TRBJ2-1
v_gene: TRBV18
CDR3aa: CASSPGLAGGFYNEQFF

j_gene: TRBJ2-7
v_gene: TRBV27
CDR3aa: CASSPLPGGSYEQYF

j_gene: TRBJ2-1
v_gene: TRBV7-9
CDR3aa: CASSPPVVSLSYNEQFF

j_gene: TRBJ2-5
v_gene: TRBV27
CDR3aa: CASSLSTGSETQYF

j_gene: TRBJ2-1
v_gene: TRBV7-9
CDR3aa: CASSTGEGGPSSNEQFF

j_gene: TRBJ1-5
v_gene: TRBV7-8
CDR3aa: CASSLGALSREPQHF

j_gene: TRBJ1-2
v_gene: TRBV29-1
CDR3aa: CSVEVAGGAGAYGYTF

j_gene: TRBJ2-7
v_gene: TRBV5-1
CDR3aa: CASSGSPGQGNEQYF

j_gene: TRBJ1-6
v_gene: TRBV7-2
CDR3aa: CASSFQGPRSNSPLHF

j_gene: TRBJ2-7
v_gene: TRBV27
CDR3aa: CASSVGTDRYEQYF

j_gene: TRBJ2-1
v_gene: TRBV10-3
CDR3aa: CAISLGANEQFF

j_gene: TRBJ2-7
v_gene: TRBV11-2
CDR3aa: CASSYSGTYYEQYF

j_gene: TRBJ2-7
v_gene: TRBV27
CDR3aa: CASSPYDRDRYYEQYF

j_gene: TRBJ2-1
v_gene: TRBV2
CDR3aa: CASSEEASASRFSYNEQFF

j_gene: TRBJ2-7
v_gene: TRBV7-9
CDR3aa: CASSLRGSYEQYF

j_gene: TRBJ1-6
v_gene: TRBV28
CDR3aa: CASSFGQNNSPLHF

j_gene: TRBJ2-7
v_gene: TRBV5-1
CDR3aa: CASSFLTGGHYEQYF